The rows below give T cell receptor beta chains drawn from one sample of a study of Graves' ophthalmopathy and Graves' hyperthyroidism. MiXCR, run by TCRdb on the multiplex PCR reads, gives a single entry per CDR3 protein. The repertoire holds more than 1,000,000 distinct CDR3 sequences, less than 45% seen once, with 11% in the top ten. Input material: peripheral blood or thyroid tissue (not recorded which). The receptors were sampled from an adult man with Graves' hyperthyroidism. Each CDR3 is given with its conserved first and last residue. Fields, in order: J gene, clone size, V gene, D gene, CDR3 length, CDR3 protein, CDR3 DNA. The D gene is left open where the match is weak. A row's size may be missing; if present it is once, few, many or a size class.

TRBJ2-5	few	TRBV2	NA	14	CASSTPQGGETQYF	TGTGCCAGCAGTACACCGCAGGGTGGAGAGACCCAGTACTTC
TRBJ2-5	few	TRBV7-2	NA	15	CASSLLVGARETQYF	TGTGCCAGCAGCTTATTAGTCGGGGCAAGGGAGACCCAGTACTTC
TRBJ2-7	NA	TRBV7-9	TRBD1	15	CASSSPDRGRYEQYF	TGTGCCAGCAGCTCGCCCGACAGGGGGCGATACGAGCAGTACTTC
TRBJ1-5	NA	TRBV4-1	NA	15	CASSPPDTKNQPQHF	TGCGCCAGCAGCCCGCCTGACACAAAAAATCAGCCCCAGCATTTT
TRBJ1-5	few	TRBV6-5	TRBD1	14	CASSTGTGAQPQHF	TGTGCCAGCAGCACCGGGACAGGGGCACAGCCCCAGCATTTT
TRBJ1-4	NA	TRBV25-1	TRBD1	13	CASSDTGGEKLFF	TGTGCCAGCAGTGATACAGGGGGGGAAAAACTGTTTTTT
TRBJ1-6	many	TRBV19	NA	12	CASGQYNSPLHF	TGTGCCAGCGGACAGTATAATTCACCCCTCCACTTT
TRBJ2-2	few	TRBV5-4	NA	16	CASSLGARGDTGELFF	TGTGCCAGCAGCTTGGGTGCCAGGGGGGACACCGGGGAGCTGTTTTTT
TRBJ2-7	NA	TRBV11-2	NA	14	CASSSSSLGYEQYF	TGTGCCAGCAGCTCATCGTCCTTAGGCTACGAGCAGTACTTC
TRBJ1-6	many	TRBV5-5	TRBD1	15	CASSLTGALISPLHF	TGTGCCAGCAGCTTAACAGGGGCGCTGATATCACCCCTCCACTTT
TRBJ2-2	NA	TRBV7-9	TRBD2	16	CASSLRTSGTVGELFF	TGTGCCAGCAGCCTTCGGACTAGCGGGACGGTCGGGGAGCTGTTTTTT
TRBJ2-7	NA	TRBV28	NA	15	CASSLLGTGGGEQYF	TGTGCCAGCAGTTTATTAGGGACCGGGGGTGGTGAGCAGTACTTC
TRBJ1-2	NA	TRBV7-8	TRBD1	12	CASSQGQGSYTF	TGTGCCAGCAGCCAGGGACAGGGAAGCTACACCTTC
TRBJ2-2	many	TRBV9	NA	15	CASSVASGATGELFF	TGTGCCAGCAGCGTAGCTTCTGGGGCTACCGGGGAGCTGTTTTTT
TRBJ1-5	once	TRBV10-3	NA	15	CAITEGDTYNQPQHF	TGTGCCATTACGGAAGGGGACACTTACAATCAGCCCCAGCATTTT
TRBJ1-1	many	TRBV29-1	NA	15	CSGGRGSRENTEAFF	TGCAGCGGCGGGAGGGGGTCGAGGGAGAACACTGAAGCTTTCTTT
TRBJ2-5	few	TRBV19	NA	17	CASSAHAGFSRQETQYF	TGTGCCAGTAGTGCTCATGCGGGATTCAGTCGCCAAGAGACCCAGTACTTC
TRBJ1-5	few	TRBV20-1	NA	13	CSASEDASSTQHF	TGCAGTGCTAGTGAAGACGCGTCGTCGACCCAGCATTTT
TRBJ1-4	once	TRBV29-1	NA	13	CSVEGGAYEKLFF	TGCAGCGTTGAAGGGGGCGCCTATGAAAAACTGTTTTTT
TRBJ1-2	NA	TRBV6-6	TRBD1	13	CASTKQGEDGYTF	TGTGCCAGCACCAAACAGGGGGAAGATGGCTACACCTTC
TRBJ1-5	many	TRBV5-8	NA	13	CASSLVESQPQHF	TGTGCCAGCAGCTTGGTAGAGAGTCAGCCCCAGCATTTT
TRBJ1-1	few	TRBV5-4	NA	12	CASSVGGIEAFF	TGTGCCAGCAGCGTAGGAGGGATCGAAGCTTTCTTT
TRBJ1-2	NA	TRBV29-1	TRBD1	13	CSQPGQGRAGYTF	TGCAGCCAACCGGGACAGGGGAGGGCTGGCTACACCTTC